This TCR beta chain was identified in a study of shared clonotypes between healthy human individuals. Produced via immunoSEQ multiplex PCR; TCRdb's table is partial and in-frame only. The sample lists about 2.1 million clones, 90% to 95% occurring once. Naivety among CD8 cells was defined by CD45RO negativity and positive CCR7 selection, thereby excluding terminally differentiated effector memory CD45RA+ cells. CDR1 and CDR2 from the germline V gene are KGHSH and LQKENI. The trim removed 4 bases at V and 0 bases at J, leaving 7 bases unmatched. This CDR3 spans 16 amino acids. This receptor was obtained from a man aged 18 to 29 in good health. Some clones in this sample may be carry-over from other donors' samples. What was sequenced was naive CD8+ T cells from PBMCs. This chain connects TRBV18 to TRBJ2-5, with 8 bases aligning to TRBD1. The CDR3 reads CASSQSGTGHQETQYF. The CDR3 coding sequence is TGTGCCAGCTCACAATCCGGGACAGGACACCAAGAGACCCAGTACTTC.